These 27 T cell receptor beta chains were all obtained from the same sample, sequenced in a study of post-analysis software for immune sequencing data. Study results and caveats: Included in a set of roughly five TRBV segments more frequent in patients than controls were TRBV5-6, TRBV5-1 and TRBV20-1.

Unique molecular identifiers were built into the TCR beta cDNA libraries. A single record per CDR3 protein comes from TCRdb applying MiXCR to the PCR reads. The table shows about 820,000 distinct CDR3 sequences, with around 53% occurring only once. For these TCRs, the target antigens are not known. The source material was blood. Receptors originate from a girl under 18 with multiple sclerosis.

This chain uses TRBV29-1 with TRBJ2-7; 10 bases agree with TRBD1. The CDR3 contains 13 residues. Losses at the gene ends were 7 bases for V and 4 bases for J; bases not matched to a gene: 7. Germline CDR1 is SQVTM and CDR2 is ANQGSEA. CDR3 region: CSAGGQGSYEQYF. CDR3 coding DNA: TGCAGCGCTGGGGGACAGGGGAGTTACGAGCAGTACTTC.

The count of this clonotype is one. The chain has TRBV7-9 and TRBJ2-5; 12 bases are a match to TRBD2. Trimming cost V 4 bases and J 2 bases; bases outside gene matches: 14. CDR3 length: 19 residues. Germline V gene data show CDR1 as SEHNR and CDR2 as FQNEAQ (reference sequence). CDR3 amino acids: CASSSGLAGLPTAQETQYF. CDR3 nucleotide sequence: TGTGCCAGCAGCTCAGGACTAGCGGGGCTCCCCACCGCTCAAGAGACCCAGTACTTC. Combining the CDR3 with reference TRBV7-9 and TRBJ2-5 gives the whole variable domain DTGVSQNPRHKITKRGQNVTFRCDPISEHNRLYWYRQTLGQGPEFLTYFQNEAQLEKSRLLSDRFSAERPKGSFSTLEIQRTEQGDSAMYLCASSSGLAGLPTAQETQYFGPGTRLLVL.

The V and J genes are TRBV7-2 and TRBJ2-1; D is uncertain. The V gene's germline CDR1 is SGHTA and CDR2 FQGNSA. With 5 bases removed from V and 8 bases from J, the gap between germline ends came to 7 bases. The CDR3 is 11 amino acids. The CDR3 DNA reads TGTGCCAGCAGCCGCTTCGATGAGCAGTTCTTC. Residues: CASSRFDEQFF.

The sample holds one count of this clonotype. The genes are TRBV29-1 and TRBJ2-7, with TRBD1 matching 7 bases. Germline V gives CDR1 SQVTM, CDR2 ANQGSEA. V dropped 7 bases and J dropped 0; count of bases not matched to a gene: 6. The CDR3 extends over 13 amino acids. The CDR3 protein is CSGSQGRSYEQYF. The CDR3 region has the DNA TGCAGCGGCTCACAGGGGCGCTCCTACGAGCAGTACTTC.

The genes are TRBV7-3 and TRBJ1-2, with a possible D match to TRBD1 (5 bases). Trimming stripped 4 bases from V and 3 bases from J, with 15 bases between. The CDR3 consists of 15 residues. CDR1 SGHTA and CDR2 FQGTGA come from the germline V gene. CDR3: CASSSRGRDDYGYTF. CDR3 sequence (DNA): TGTGCCAGCAGCTCACGAGGACGGGACGACTATGGCTACACCTTC.

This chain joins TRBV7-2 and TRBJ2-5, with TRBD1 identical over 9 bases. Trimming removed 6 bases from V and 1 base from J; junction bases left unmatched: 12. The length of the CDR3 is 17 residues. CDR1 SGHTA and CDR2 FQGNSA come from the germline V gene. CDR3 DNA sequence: TGTGCCAGCAGTCCGATTATCGGGACAGGGTTCCAAGAGACCCAGTACTTC. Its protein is CASSPIIGTGFQETQYF.

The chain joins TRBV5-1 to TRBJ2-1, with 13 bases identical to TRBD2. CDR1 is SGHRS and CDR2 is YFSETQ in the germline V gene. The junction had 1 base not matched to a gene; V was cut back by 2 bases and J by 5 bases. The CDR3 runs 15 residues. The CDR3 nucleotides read TGCGCCAGCAGCTTAGGGACTAGCGGGGACAATGAGCAGTTCTTC. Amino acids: CASSLGTSGDNEQFF.

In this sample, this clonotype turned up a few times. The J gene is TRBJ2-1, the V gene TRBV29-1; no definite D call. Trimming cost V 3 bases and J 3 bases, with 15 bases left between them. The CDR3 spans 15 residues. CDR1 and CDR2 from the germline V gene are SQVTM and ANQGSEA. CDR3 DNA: TGCAGCGTTGAGACGCGAACTCGGGTCTACAATGAGCAGTTCTTC. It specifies CSVETRTRVYNEQFF.

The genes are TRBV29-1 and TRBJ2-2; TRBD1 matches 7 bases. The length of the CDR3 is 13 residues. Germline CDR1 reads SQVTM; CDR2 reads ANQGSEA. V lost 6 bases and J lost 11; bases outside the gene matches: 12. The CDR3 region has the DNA TGCAGCGTGAGACAGGGTGAAGGCGGTGAGCTGTTTTTT. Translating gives CSVRQGEGGELFF.

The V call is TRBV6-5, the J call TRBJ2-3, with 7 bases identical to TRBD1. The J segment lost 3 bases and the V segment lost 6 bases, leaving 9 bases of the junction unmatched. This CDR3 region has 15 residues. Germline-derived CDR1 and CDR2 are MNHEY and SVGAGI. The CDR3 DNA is TGTGCCAGCAGCCTAGGGGGCGCGGCTACAGATACGCAGTATTTT. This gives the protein CASSLGGAATDTQYF.

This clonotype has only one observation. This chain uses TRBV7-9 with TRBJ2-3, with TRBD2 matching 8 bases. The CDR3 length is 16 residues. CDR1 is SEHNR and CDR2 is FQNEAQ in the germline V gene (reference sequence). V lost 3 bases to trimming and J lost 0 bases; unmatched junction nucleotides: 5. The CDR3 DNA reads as TGTGCCAGCAGCTTTGGCGGGGGGCTTAGCACAGATACGCAGTATTTT. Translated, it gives CASSFGGGLSTDTQYF. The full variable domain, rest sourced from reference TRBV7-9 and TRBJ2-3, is DTGVSQNPRHKITKRGQNVTFRCDPISEHNRLYWYRQTLGQGPEFLTYFQNEAQLEKSRLLSDRFSAERPKGSFSTLEIQRTEQGDSAMYLCASSFGGGLSTDTQYFGPGTRLTVL.

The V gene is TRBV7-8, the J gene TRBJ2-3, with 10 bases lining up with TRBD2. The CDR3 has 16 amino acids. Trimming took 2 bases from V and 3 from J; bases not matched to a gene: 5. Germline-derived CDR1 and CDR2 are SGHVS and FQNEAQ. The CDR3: CASSLWLAGATDTQYF. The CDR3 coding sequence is TGTGCCAGCAGCTTATGGCTAGCGGGGGCTACAGATACGCAGTATTTT.

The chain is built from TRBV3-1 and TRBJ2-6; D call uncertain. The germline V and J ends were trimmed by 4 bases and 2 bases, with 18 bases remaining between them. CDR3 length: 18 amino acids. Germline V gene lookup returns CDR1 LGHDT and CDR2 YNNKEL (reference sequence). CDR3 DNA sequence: TGTGCCAGCAGCCCTATTTGGGCACCTGCTCCTGGGGCCAACGTCCTGACTTTC. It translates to CASSPIWAPAPGANVLTF.

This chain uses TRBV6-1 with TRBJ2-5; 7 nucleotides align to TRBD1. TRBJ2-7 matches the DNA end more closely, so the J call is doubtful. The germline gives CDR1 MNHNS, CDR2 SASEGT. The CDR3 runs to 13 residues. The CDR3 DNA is TGTGCCAGCACTCCCCTGCAGGGGGACGAGCAGTACTTC. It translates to CASTPLQGDEQYF.

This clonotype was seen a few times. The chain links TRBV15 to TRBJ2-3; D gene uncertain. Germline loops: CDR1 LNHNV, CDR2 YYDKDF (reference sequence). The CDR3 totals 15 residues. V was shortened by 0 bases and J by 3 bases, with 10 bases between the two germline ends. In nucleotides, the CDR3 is TGTGCCACCAGCAGAGATGCAGAGGAGACAGATACGCAGTATTTT. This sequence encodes CATSRDAEETDTQYF. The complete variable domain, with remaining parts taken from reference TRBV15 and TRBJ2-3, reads DAMVIQNPRYQVTQFGKPVTLSCSQTLNHNVMYWYQQKSSQAPKLLFHYYDKDFNNEADTPDNFQSRRPNTSFCFLDIRSPGLGDTAMYLCATSRDAEETDTQYFGPGTRLTVL.

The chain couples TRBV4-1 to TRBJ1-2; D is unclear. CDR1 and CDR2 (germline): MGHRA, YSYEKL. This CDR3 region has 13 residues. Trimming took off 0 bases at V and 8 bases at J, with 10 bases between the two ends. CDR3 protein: CASSQDFLGGYTF. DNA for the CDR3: TGCGCCAGCAGCCAAGATTTTCTGGGGGGCTACACCTTC.

In DNA, the CDR3 is TGTGCCAGCAGTTTAGCAGCAGACACAGGGATGACTAACGAGCAGTACTTC. It specifies CASSLAADTGMTNEQYF. This chain joins TRBV12-3 or TRBV12-4 and TRBJ2-5; possible D gene TRBD1, 6 bases. The tail of the sequence fits TRBJ2-7 better, so the J call may be wrong. The length of the CDR3 is 17 residues.

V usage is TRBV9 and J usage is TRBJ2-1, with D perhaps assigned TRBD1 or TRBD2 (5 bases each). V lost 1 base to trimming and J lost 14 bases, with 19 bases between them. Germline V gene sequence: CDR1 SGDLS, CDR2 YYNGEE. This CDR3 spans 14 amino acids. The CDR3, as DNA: TGTGCCAGCAGCGTACAGAATAGGGACCGAGTTAAGTTCTTC. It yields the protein CASSVQNRDRVKFF.

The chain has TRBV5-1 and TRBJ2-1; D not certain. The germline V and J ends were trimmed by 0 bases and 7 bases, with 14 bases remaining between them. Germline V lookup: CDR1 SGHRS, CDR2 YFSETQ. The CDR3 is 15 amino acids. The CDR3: CASSLVAHWDNEQFF. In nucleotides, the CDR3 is TGCGCCAGCAGCTTGGTGGCCCACTGGGATAATGAGCAGTTCTTC. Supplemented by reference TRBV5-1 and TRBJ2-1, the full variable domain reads KAGVTQTPRYLIKTRGQQVTLSCSPISGHRSVSWYQQTPGQGLQFLFEYFSETQRNKGNFPGRFSGRQFSNSRSEMNVSTLELGDSALYLCASSLVAHWDNEQFFGPGTRLTVL.

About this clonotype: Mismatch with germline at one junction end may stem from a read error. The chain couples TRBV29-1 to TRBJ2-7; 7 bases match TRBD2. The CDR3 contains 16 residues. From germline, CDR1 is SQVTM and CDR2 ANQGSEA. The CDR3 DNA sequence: TGCAGCGTCGAAGGACTAGTGGGAGTACCCACCTACGAGCAGTACTTC. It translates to CSVEGLVGVPTYEQYF.

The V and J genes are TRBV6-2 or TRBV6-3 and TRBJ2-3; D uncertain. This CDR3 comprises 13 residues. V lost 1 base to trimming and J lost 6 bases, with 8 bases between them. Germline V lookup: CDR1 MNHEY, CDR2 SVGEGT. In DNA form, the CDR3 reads TGTGCCAGCAGTTACTTGGAAGTGGATACGCAGTATTTT. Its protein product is CASSYLEVDTQYF.

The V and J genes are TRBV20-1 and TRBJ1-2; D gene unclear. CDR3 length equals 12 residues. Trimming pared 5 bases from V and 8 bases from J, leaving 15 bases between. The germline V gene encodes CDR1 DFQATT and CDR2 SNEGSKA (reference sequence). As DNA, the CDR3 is TGCAGTGCTCAGACGGCAGTCAAAGGCTACACCTTC. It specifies CSAQTAVKGYTF.

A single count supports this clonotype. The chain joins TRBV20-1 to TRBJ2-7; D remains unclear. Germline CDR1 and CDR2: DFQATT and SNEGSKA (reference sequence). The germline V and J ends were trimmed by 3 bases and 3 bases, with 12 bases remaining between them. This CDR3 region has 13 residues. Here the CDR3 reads CSASWLGNYEQYF. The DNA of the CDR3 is TGCAGTGCTAGTTGGCTAGGTAACTACGAGCAGTACTTC.

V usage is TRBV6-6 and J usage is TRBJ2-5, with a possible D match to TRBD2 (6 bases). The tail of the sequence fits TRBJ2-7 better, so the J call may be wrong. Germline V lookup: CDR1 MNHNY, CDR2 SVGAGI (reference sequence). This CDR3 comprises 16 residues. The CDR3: CASSYSPGERGYEQYF. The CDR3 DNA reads TGTGCCAGCAGTTACTCCCCGGGAGAGCGAGGATACGAGCAGTACTTC.

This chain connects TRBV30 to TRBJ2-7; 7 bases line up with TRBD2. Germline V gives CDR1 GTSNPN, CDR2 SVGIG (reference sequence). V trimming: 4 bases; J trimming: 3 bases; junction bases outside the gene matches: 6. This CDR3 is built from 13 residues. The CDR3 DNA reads TGTGCCTGGAAAAGCGGGGCAAGCTACGAGCAGTACTTC. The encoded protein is CAWKSGASYEQYF.

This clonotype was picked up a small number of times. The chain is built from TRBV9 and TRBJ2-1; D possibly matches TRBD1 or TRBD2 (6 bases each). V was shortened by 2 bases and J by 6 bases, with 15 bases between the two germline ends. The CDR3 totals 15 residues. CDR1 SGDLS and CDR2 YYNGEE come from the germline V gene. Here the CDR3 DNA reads TGTGCCAGCAGCGTTCCGGGACTCAGGGGCAATGAGCAGTTCTTC. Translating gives CASSVPGLRGNEQFF.

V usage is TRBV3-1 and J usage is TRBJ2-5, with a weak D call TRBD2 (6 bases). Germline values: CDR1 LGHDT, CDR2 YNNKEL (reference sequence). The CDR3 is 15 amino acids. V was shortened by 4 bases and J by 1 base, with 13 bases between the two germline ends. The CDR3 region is CASSRGDRRQETQYF. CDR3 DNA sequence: TGTGCCAGCAGCCGCGGGGACCGACGCCAAGAGACCCAGTACTTC.